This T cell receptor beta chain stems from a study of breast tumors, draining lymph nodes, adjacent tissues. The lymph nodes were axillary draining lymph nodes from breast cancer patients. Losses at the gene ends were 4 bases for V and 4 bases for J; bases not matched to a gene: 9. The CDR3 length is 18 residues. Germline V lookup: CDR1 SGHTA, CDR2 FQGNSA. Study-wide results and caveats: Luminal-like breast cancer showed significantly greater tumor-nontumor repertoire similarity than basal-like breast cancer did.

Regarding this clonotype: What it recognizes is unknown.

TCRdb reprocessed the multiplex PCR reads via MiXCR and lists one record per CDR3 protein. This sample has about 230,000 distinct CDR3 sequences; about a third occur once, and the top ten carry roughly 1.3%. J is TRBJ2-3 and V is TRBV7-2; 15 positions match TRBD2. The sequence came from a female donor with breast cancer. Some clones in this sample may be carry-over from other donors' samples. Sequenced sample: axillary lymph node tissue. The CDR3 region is CASSSPRTSGRGADTQYF. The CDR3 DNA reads TGTGCCAGCAGCTCCCCGCGGACTAGCGGGAGGGGTGCAGATACGCAGTATTTT. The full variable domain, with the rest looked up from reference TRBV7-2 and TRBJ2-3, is GAGVSQSPSNKVTEKGKDVELRCDPISGHTALYWYRQSLGQGLEFLIYFQGNSAPDKSGLPSDRFSAERTGGSVSTLTIQRTQQEDSAVYLCASSSPRTSGRGADTQYFGPGTRLTVL.